These 9 T cell receptor beta chains were sequenced from one sample in a study of cytomegalovirus exposure and HLA in healthy donors. Primers for the PCR totalled 60 Vbeta and 13 Jbeta. This table comes from immunoSEQ multiplex PCR, and its TCRdb copy is limited to in-frame clones, with some not included. This sample yields about 170,000 clones, of which around three quarters are seen a single time; just over 2% belongs to the top ten. Sequencing input: PBMCs. The receptors were gathered from a woman in her 30s in good health and CMV-seropositive.

This chain uses TRBV28 with TRBJ1-3, with D possibly matching TRBD1 (5 bases). This CDR3 region has 13 residues. In germline, CDR1 is MDHEN, CDR2 SYDVKM. Trimming left V 8 bases short and J 1 base short, with 9 bases between. The chain's CDR3 is CASGRDSGNTIYF. The CDR3 nucleotides read TGTGCCAGCGGCAGGGATTCTGGAAACACCATATATTTT.

This clone was counted a single time. V is TRBV19 and J is TRBJ2-7; D call uncertain. V lost 3 bases and J 4 bases, leaving 10 bases between the germline ends. Germline loops: CDR1 LNHDA, CDR2 SQIVND (reference sequence). This CDR3 has 13 amino acids. CDR3 nucleotide sequence: TGTGCCAGTAGTATCGGTACCTGGTACGAGCAGTACTTC. Protein product: CASSIGTWYEQYF.

The rearrangement links TRBV7-9 to TRBJ2-5; the D gene is possibly TRBD2 (6 bases). The germline V gene encodes CDR1 SEHNR and CDR2 FQNEAQ (reference sequence). The CDR3 has 18 residues. V shed 5 bases and J shed 3 bases, with 25 bases lying between them. CDR3 sequence: CASSKGLDPGLREETQYF. The CDR3 DNA follows: TGTGCCAGCAGCAAGGGACTCGATCCGGGCCTAAGGGAAGAGACCCAGTACTTC.

This clone was recorded only once. The genes are TRBV7-9 and TRBJ2-2, with 7 bases lining up with TRBD1. Germline trimming cut 5 bases from V and 6 bases from J; bases unmatched to any gene: 9. Germline CDR1 SEHNR, CDR2 FQNEAQ (reference sequence). This CDR3 contains 15 residues. The CDR3 here is CASSSLTGYAGELFF. DNA for the CDR3: TGTGCCAGCAGCAGCCTGACAGGGTACGCCGGGGAGCTGTTTTTT.

The genes are TRBV7-2 and TRBJ2-7, with 16 bases fitting TRBD2. The V and J ends lost 6 bases and 5 bases, in that order; junction bases with no gene match: 4. The CDR3 has 15 amino acids. Germline values: CDR1 SGHTA, CDR2 FQGNSA. The CDR3 coding sequence is TGTGCCAGCAGACAAGGGACTAGCGGGAGGGACGAGCAGTACTTC. Its protein product is CASRQGTSGRDEQYF.

This clone was seen just once. The chain joins TRBV21-1 to TRBJ2-2; the table names TRBD2, a call not compared with the DNA. TRBV21-1 is an annotated pseudogene. CDR3 length equals 14 residues. The CDR3 DNA follows: TGTGCCAGCAGCAGTTCCGGGAACACCGGGGAGCTGTTTTTT. It is translated as CASSSSGNTGELFF.

V gene TRBV9 combines with J gene TRBJ2-1; weak D call: TRBD1 (6 bases). V gave up 4 bases and J gave up 4 bases, with 27 bases separating them. The germline V gene has CDR1 SGDLS and CDR2 YYNGEE. The CDR3 totals 19 residues. The CDR3 nucleotides read TGTGCCAGCAGCTCGAACAGGGTCCGGGGATCGGGCTTATACAATGAGCAGTTCTTC. Translating gives CASSSNRVRGSGLYNEQFF.

The chain has TRBV30 and TRBJ1-4; tentatively, D is TRBD1 (5 bases). CDR3 size: 14 residues. Trimming removed 5 bases at V and 6 bases at J, with 16 bases between. From germline, CDR1 is GTSNPN and CDR2 SVGIG (reference sequence). CDR3 nucleotide sequence: TGTGCCTGGGGTGAGGGGAATTTTGATGAAAAACTGTTTTTT. This encodes CAWGEGNFDEKLFF.

Only one count was recorded for this clone. The chain uses TRBV28 and TRBJ2-7; 8 nucleotides agree with TRBD1. CDR1 MDHEN and CDR2 SYDVKM come from the germline V gene. This CDR3 is 16 amino acids long. Trimming cost V 6 bases and J 7 bases; bases outside gene matches: 17. CDR3 residues: CASRSGWRTGIEEQYF. The CDR3 DNA follows: TGTGCCAGCAGATCCGGTTGGAGGACAGGGATTGAAGAGCAGTACTTC.